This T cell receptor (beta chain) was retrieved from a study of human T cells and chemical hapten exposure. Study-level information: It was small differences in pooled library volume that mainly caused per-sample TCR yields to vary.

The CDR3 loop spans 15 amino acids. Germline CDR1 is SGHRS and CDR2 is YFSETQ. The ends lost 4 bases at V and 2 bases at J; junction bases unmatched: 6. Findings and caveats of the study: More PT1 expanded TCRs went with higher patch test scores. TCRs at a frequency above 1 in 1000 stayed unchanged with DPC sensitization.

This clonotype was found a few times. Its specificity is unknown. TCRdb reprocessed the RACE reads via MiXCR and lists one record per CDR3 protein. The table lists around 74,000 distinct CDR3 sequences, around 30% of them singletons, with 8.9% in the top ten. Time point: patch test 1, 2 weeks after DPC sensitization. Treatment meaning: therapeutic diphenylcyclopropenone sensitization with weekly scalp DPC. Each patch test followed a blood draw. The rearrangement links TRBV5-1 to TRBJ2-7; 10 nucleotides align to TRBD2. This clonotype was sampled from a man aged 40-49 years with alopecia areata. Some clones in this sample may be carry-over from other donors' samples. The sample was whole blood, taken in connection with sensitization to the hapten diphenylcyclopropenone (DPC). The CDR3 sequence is CASSEGAGGAYEQYF. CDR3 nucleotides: TGCGCCAGCAGCGAGGGAGCGGGGGGGGCCTACGAGCAGTACTTC.